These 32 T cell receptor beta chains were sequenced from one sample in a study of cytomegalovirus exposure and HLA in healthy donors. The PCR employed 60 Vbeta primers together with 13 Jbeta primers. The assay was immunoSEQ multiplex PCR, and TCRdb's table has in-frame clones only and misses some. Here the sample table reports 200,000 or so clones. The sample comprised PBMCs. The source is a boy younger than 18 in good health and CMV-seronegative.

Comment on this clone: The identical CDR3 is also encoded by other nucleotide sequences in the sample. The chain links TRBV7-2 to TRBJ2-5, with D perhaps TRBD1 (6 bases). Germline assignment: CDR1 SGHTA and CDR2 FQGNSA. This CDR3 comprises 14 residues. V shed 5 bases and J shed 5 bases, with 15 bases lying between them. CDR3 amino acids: CASSLGRGFETQYF. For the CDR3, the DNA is TGTGCCAGCAGCCTCGGAAGGGGGTTCGAGACCCAGTACTTC.

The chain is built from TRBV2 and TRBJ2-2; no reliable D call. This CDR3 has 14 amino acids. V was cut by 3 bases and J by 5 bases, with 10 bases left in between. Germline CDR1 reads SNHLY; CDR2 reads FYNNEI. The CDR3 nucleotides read TGTGCCAGCAGTGAGTGGCGGAAGACCGGGGAGCTGTTTTTT. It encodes CASSEWRKTGELFF.

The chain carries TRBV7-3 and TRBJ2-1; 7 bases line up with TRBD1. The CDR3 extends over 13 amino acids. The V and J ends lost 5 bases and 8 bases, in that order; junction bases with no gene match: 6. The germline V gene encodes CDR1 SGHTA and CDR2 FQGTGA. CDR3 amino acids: CASSPWDSDEQFF. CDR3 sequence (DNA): TGTGCCAGCAGCCCATGGGACAGCGATGAGCAGTTCTTC.

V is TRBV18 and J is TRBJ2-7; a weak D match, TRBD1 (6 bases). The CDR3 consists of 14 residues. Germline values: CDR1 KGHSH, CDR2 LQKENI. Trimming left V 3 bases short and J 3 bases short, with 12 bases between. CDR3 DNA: TGTGCCAGCTCACCCCCAGGGGCCGTCTACGAGCAGTACTTC. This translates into CASSPPGAVYEQYF.

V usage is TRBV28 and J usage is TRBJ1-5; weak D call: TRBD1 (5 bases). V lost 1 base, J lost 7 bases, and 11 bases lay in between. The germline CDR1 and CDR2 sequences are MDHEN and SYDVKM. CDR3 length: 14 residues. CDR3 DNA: TGTGCCAGCAGTTTATCAGGGAAGTGGCAGCCCCAGCATTTT. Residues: CASSLSGKWQPQHF.

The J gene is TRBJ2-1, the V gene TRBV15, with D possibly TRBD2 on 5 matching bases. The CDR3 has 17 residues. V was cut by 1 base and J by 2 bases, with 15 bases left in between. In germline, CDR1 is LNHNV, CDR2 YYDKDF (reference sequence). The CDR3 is CATSRVQRRYTYNEQFF. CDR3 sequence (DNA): TGTGCCACCAGCAGAGTTCAGAGGAGGTACACCTACAATGAGCAGTTCTTC.

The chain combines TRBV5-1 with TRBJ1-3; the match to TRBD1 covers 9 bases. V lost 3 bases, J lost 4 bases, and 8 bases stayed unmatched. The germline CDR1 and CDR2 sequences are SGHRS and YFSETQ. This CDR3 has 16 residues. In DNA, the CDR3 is TGCGCCAGCAGCTCGCTACAGGGGGCATCCGGAAACACCATATATTTT. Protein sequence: CASSSLQGASGNTIYF.

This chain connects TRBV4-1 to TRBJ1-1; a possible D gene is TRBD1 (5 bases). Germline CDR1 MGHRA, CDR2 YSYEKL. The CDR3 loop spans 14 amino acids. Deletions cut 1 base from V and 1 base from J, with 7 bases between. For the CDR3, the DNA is TGCGCCAGCAGCCAAGGCGACAGGAACACTGAAGCTTTCTTT. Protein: CASSQGDRNTEAFF.

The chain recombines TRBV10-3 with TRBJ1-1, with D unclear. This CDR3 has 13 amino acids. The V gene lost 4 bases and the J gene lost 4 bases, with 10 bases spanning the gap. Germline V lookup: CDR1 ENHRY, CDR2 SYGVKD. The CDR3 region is CAISGRTGTEAFF. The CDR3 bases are TGTGCCATCAGTGGCAGGACTGGCACTGAAGCTTTCTTT.

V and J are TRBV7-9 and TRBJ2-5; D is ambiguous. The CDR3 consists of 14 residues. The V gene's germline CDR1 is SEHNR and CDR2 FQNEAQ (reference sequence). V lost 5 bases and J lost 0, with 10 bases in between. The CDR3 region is CASSRPADQETQYF. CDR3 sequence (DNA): TGTGCCAGCAGCCGCCCCGCGGACCAAGAGACCCAGTACTTC.

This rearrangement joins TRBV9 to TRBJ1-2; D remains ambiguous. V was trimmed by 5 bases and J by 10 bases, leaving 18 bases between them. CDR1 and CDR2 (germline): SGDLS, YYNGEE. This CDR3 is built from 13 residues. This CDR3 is CASSESAGLLYTF. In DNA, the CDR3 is TGTGCCAGCAGTGAATCGGCAGGCCTACTCTACACCTTC.

In nucleotides, the CDR3 is TGTGCCAGCAGTTTATTAACAGGGATGGAGTGGGAGCAGTACTTC. It is translated as CASSLLTGMEWEQYF. The rearrangement links TRBV27 to TRBJ2-7; D perhaps matches TRBD1 (6 bases). Germline V gene lookup returns CDR1 MNHEY and CDR2 SMNVEV (reference sequence). The CDR3 loop spans 15 amino acids. V lost 1 base to trimming and J lost 7 bases, with 17 bases between them.

The CDR3 coding sequence is TGTGCCAGCAGCCGGGTCACGGGGGAGCAGTTCTTC. Protein: CASSRVTGEQFF. The chain combines TRBV7-9 with TRBJ2-1; D possibly corresponds to TRBD2 (5 bases). Germline CDR1 is SEHNR and CDR2 is FQNEAQ (reference sequence). There are 12 residues in the CDR3. V lost 5 bases, J lost 10 bases, and 12 bases lay in between. The full variable domain, with the rest looked up from reference TRBV7-9 and TRBJ2-1, is DTGVSQNPRHKITKRGQNVTFRCDPISEHNRLYWYRQTLGQGPEFLTYFQNEAQLEKSRLLSDRFSAERPKGSFSTLEIQRTEQGDSAMYLCASSRVTGEQFFGPGTRLTVL.

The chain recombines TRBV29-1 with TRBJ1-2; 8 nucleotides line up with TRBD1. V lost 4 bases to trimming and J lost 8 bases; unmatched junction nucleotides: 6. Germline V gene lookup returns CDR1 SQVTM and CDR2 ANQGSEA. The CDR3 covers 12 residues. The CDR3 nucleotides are TGCAGCGTTGCCGGACAGGGAAGCGGCTACACCTTC. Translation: CSVAGQGSGYTF. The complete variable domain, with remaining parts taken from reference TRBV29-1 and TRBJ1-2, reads SAVISQKPSRDICQRGTSLTIQCQVDSQVTMMFWYRQQPGQSLTLIATANQGSEATYESGFVIDKFPISRPNLTFSTLTVSNMSPEDSSIYLCSVAGQGSGYTFGSGTRLTVV.

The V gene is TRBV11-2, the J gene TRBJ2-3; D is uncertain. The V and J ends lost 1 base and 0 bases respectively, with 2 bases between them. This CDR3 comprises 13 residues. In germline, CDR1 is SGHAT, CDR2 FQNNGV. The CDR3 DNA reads TGTGCCAGCAGCTTAGCTAGCACAGATACGCAGTATTTT. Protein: CASSLASTDTQYF.

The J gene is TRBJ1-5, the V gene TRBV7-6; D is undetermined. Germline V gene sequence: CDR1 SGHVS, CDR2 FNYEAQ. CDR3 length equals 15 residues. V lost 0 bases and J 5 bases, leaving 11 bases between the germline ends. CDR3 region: CASSLAAGPDQPQHF. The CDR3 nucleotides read TGTGCCAGCAGCTTAGCAGCAGGCCCAGATCAGCCCCAGCATTTT.

CDR3 region: CASSDPLGQEDTEAFF. The CDR3 DNA sequence: TGTGCCAGCAGTGATCCCCTTGGACAGGAGGACACTGAAGCTTTCTTT. The genes are TRBV2 and TRBJ1-1; TRBD1 aligns across 7 bases. V was pared by 3 bases and J by 3 bases, with 10 bases of the junction left unmatched. This CDR3 contains 16 residues. Germline V gives CDR1 SNHLY, CDR2 FYNNEI.

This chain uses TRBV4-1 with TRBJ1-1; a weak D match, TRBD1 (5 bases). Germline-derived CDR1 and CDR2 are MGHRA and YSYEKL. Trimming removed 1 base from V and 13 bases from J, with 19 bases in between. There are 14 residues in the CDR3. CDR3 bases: TGCGCCAGCAGCCAAGGTCCCCCAGGGCGTCATGATTTCTTT. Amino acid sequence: CASSQGPPGRHDFF.

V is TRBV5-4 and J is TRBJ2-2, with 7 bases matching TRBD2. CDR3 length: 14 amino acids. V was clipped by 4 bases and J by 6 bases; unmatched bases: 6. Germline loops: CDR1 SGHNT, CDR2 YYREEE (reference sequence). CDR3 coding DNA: TGTGCCAGCAGCCGGCGGGGGAAGGCCGGGGAGCTGTTTTTT. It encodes CASSRRGKAGELFF. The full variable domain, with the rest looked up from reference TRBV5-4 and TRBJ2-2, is ETGVTQSPTHLIKTRGQQVTLRCSSQSGHNTVSWYQQALGQGPQFIFQYYREEENGRGNFPPRFSGLQFPNYSSELNVNALELDDSALYLCASSRRGKAGELFFGEGSRLTVL.

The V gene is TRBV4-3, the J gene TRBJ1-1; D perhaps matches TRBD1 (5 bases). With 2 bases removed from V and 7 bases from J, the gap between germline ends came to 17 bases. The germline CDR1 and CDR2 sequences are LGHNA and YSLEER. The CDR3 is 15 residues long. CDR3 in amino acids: CASSQPGGRVGEAFF. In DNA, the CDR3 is TGCGCCAGCAGCCAACCCGGCGGCAGGGTCGGTGAAGCTTTCTTT.

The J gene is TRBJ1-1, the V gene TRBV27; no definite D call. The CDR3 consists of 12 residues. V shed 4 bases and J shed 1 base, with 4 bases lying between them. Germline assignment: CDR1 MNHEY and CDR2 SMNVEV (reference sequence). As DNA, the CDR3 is TGTGCCAGCAGTTCGGGGAACACTGAAGCTTTCTTT. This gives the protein CASSSGNTEAFF.

The CDR3 protein is CASSVERGSPLHF. CDR3 bases: TGTGCCAGCAGCGTCGAGAGAGGGTCACCCCTCCACTTT. This sequence joins TRBV6-1 and TRBJ1-6; D unresolved. V gave up 6 bases and J gave up 10 bases, with 13 bases separating them. The CDR3 spans 13 residues. Germline CDR1 reads MNHNS; CDR2 reads SASEGT.

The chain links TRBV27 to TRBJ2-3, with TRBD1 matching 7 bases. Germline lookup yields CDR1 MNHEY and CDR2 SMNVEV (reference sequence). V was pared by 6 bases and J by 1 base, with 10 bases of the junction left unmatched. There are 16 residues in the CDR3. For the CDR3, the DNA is TGTGCCAGCAGCCCGGTCGAGGGGGCAGGCACAGATACGCAGTATTTT. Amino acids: CASSPVEGAGTDTQYF.

CDR3 in amino acids: CASSPGEWGQPYYEQYF. CDR3 coding DNA: TGCGCCAGCAGCCCAGGAGAGTGGGGACAGCCATATTACGAGCAGTACTTC. This chain links TRBV4-1 with TRBJ2-5; TRBD1 aligns across 7 bases. The J call is uncertain, as TRBJ2-7 better fits the DNA end. The germline V gene encodes CDR1 MGHRA and CDR2 YSYEKL. The CDR3 is 17 residues long.

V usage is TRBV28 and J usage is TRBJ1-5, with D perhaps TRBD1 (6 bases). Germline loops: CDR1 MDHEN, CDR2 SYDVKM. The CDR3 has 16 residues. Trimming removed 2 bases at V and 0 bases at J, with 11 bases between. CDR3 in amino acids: CASSLDRTYSNQPQHF. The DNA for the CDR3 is TGTGCCAGCAGTTTAGACAGGACTTATAGCAATCAGCCCCAGCATTTT.

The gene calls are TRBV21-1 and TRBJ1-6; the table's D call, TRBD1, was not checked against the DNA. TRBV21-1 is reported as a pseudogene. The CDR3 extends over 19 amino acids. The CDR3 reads CASSTQMGTGGTYNSPLHF. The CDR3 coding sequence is TGTGCCAGCAGCACCCAGATGGGGACAGGGGGGACCTATAATTCACCCCTCCACTTT.

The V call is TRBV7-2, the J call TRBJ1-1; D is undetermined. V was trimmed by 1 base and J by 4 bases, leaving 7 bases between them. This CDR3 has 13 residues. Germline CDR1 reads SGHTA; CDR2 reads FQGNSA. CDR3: CASSLEGGTEAFF. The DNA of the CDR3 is TGTGCCAGCAGCTTAGAAGGCGGCACTGAAGCTTTCTTT. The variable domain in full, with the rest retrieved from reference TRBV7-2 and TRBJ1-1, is GAGVSQSPSNKVTEKGKDVELRCDPISGHTALYWYRQSLGQGLEFLIYFQGNSAPDKSGLPSDRFSAERTGGSVSTLTIQRTQQEDSAVYLCASSLEGGTEAFFGQGTRLTVV.

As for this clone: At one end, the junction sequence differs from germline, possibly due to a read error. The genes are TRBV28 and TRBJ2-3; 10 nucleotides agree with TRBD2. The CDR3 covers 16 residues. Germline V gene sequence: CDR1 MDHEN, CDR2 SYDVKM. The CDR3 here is CASSFGGSSGGPVTVF. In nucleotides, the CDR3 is TGTGCCAGCAGTTTTGGTGGTAGTAGCGGGGGGCCGGTGACGGTTTTT.

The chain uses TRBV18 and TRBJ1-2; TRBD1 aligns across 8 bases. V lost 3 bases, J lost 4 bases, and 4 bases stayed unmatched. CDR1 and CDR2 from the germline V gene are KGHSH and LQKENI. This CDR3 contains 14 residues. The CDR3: CASSPTGDGYGYTF. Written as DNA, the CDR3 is TGTGCCAGCTCACCGACAGGGGACGGCTATGGCTACACCTTC.

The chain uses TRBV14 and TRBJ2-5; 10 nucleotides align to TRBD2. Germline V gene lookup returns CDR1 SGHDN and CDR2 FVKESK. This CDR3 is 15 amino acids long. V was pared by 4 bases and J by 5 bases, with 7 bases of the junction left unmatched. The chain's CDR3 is CASSPLAGAVETQYF. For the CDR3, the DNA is TGTGCCAGCAGCCCCCTAGCGGGGGCGGTGGAGACCCAGTACTTC.

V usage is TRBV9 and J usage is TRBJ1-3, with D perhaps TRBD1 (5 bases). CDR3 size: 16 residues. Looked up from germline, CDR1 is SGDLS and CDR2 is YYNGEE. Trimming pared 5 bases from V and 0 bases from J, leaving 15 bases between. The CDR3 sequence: CASSPYSGYSGNTIYF. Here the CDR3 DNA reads TGTGCCAGCAGTCCTTACTCAGGGTACTCTGGAAACACCATATATTTT.

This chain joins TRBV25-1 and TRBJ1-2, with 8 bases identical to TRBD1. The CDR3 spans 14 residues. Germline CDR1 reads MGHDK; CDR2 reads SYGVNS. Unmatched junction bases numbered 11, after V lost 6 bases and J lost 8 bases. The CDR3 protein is CASSEIDRGGGYTF. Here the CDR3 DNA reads TGTGCCAGCAGCGAAATCGACAGGGGAGGGGGCTACACCTTC.